Listed here are 14 T cell receptor beta chains from one sample, sequenced in a study of identical twins. TCRdb called the 5' RACE reads again in MiXCR, with one record for every CDR3 protein. The sample holds some 330,000 distinct CDR3 sequences, approximately 8.7% seen once. Sequenced material: naive T cells sorted from blood. The receptors were sampled from a woman between 50 and 59 years old in good health.

This clonotype was seen many times. The V call is TRBV29-1, the J call TRBJ2-2; D uncertain. CDR1 and CDR2 from the germline V gene are SQVTM and ANQGSEA. The CDR3 is 14 residues long. The V end lost 5 bases, the J end lost 3 bases, and 13 bases lay between the germline ends. In nucleotides, the CDR3 is TGCAGCGTTCTTGCCCGTATTGACACCGGGGAGCTGTTTTTT. Its protein product is CSVLARIDTGELFF.

This chain links TRBV25-1 with TRBJ1-1; no reliable D call. Germline CDR1 and CDR2: MGHDK and SYGVNS. V was shortened by 4 bases and J by 0 bases, with 6 bases between the two germline ends. The CDR3 has 13 residues. The DNA for the CDR3 is TGTGCCAGCAGTGGCGGGATGAACACTGAAGCTTTCTTT. Amino acid sequence: CASSGGMNTEAFF.

This clonotype was observed a handful of times. The V and J genes are TRBV9 and TRBJ2-3; TRBD2 is a possible D gene (5 bases). The CDR3 has 14 residues. V shed 4 bases and J shed 2 bases, with 11 bases lying between them. Germline V lookup: CDR1 SGDLS, CDR2 YYNGEE. This chain's CDR3 is CASSRRAYTDTQYF. The CDR3 DNA follows: TGTGCCAGCAGCAGGCGGGCTTACACAGATACGCAGTATTTT.

This clonotype was seen a handful of times. A junction boundary mismatches the germline segment, possibly from a read error. The chain joins TRBV2 to TRBJ2-4; D ambiguous. Germline assignment: CDR1 SNHLY and CDR2 FYNNEI. The CDR3 loop spans 12 amino acids. The CDR3 nucleotides are TGTGCCAGCAGGGAAGGACCTGGCATTCAGTACTTC. This translates into CASREGPGIQYF.

V is TRBV20-1 and J is TRBJ2-1; 8 positions match TRBD2. Germline CDR1 and CDR2: DFQATT and SNEGSKA (reference sequence). The CDR3 contains 17 residues. J lost 9 bases, V lost 0 bases, and 16 bases had no gene match. The CDR3 loop reads CSARDRSGITSRGEQFF. The CDR3 nucleotides are TGCAGTGCTAGAGATCGTAGCGGGATTACTTCGCGGGGTGAGCAGTTCTTC.

This clonotype was counted at least ten times. The chain uses TRBV27 and TRBJ2-3, with no clear D. The CDR3 covers 13 residues. V gave up 3 bases and J gave up 5 bases, with 9 bases separating them. Germline-derived CDR1 and CDR2 are MNHEY and SMNVEV (reference sequence). The CDR3 sequence: CASSFQWIDTQYF. CDR3 nucleotide sequence: TGTGCCAGCAGTTTTCAGTGGATAGATACGCAGTATTTT.

A few counts support this clonotype. The CDR3: CASSQVLGETQYF. The CDR3, as DNA: TGTGCCAGCAGCCAAGTTCTGGGAGAGACCCAGTACTTC. The chain combines TRBV4-2 with TRBJ2-5; D is unresolved. V was clipped by 1 base and J by 4 bases, with 7 bases between them. Germline V gene data show CDR1 as LGHNA and CDR2 as YNFKEQ. The CDR3 spans 13 residues.

This clonotype was recorded a few times. The genes are TRBV18 and TRBJ1-1, with D perhaps TRBD1 (5 bases). The CDR3 has 13 residues. Germline V gene sequence: CDR1 KGHSH, CDR2 LQKENI. V lost 3 bases, J lost 3 bases, and 8 bases lay in between. Here the CDR3 DNA reads TGTGCCAGCTCACCTCGGGGCGACACTGAAGCTTTCTTT. Its translation is CASSPRGDTEAFF.

This clonotype was recorded many times. The chain uses TRBV20-1 and TRBJ2-7; the D gene is possibly TRBD2 (5 bases). The CDR3 has 13 residues. V lost 4 bases and J 0 bases, leaving 10 bases between the germline ends. Germline-derived CDR1 and CDR2 are DFQATT and SNEGSKA (reference sequence). CDR3 in amino acids: CSAIRGSSYEQYV. CDR3 DNA sequence: TGCAGTGCTATACGGGGAAGCTCCTACGAGCAGTACGTC.

The chain combines TRBV7-9 with TRBJ2-1, with 7 bases aligning to TRBD2. Germline-derived CDR1 and CDR2 are SEHNR and FQNEAQ (reference sequence). This CDR3 has 15 amino acids. V gave up 1 base and J gave up 6 bases; unmatched junction bases: 6. The CDR3 DNA sequence: TGTGCCAGCAGCTTAGGCGGGAGCCCTGTCAATGAGCAGTTCTTC. This translates into CASSLGGSPVNEQFF.

As concerns this clonotype: One base away lies a much larger clone, so this may be a sequencing read error. This chain links TRBV20-1 with TRBJ2-7; D gene unclear. Trimming took 6 bases from V and 4 from J, leaving 16 bases between them. The length of the CDR3 is 13 residues. Germline V gene data show CDR1 as DFQATT and CDR2 as SNEGSKA (reference sequence). As DNA, the CDR3 is TGCAGTGCCGAGCAAGAGGATGGATACGAGCAGTACTTC. As protein: CSAEQEDGYEQYF.

The chain uses TRBV6-1 and TRBJ2-7; D is ambiguous. The length of the CDR3 is 13 residues. Germline V gene lookup returns CDR1 MNHNS and CDR2 SASEGT. Trimming cost V 6 bases and J 3 bases, with 12 bases left between them. CDR3 nucleotide sequence: TGTGCCAGCAGCAACTACATCGTCTACGAGCAGTACGTC. It encodes CASSNYIVYEQYV.

This clonotype was counted many times. This chain links TRBV20-1 with TRBJ1-3; TRBD1 might be the D (5 bases). From germline, CDR1 is DFQATT and CDR2 SNEGSKA (reference sequence). V lost 3 bases and J lost 0, with 9 bases in between. This CDR3 contains 14 residues. The CDR3 DNA sequence: TGCAGTGCTAGCGGGGGGGTCTCTGGAAACACCATATATTTT. Residues: CSASGGVSGNTIYF.

Only one count was recorded for this clonotype. This sequence may be a read error, since a much larger clone differs from it by one base. This chain joins TRBV24-1 and TRBJ2-1; 11 bases are shared with TRBD2. The length of the CDR3 is 16 residues. The germline CDR1 and CDR2 sequences are KGHDR and SFDVKD. The CDR3 protein is CATSDSGLAVYNDQFF. Here the CDR3 DNA reads TGTGCCACCAGTGATTCGGGACTAGCGGTCTACAATGACCAGTTCTTC.